A selection of T cell receptor beta chains follows, all from one sample in a study of blood T cell repertoires in COVID-19. Profiled with immunoSEQ multiplex PCR; TCRdb holds only in-frame clones, not every one. The sample yields around 130,000 clones, approximately 86% seen once. The sequenced sample was peripheral blood. The receptors here all came from a woman aged 45-65 years who had recovered from COVID-19. The CDR3 runs from the conserved cysteine through the conserved F or W. A D gene is named only where the DNA matches it firmly. A clone size is listed for some rows: how often the clone was seen (once, few, many), or a class if it is expanded.

CASSPGSYEQYF,TGTGCCAGCAGTCCGGGGAGTTACGAGCAGTACTTC,TRBJ2-7,-,TRBV12-3/TRBV12-4,-
CASSPGNWAPTPPYF,TGTGCCAGCAGCCCCGGAAATTGGGCGCCAACCCCCCCGTATTTT,TRBJ2-3,-,TRBV2,once
CASSSDLADYNEQFF,TGCGCCAGCAGCTCAGACCTAGCCGACTACAATGAGCAGTTCTTC,TRBJ2-1,-,TRBV5-1,-
CASSILAGGTFF,TGTGCCAGTAGTATATTGGCAGGGGGCACTTTTTTT,TRBJ1-4,TRBD1,TRBV19,-
CASSQDQRNSGNTIYF,TGTGCCAGCAGCCAAGATCAGCGAAACTCTGGAAACACCATATATTTT,TRBJ1-3,-,TRBV4-2,-
CASSVAAGQVYGYTF,TGTGCCAGCAGCGTAGCTGCGGGACAGGTCTATGGCTACACCTTC,TRBJ1-2,TRBD1,TRBV9,-
CASSWGGSAAFF,TGTGCCAGCAGCTGGGGGGGGAGTGCGGCTTTCTTT,TRBJ1-1,-,TRBV7-2,-
CASSQDRANYGYTF,TGCGCCAGCAGCCAAGACAGGGCTAACTATGGCTACACCTTC,TRBJ1-2,-,TRBV4-1,-
CSVRPLSDQETQYF,TGCAGCGTTCGACCTCTTAGCGATCAAGAGACCCAGTACTTC,TRBJ2-5,-,TRBV29-1,-
CASSQGTEQETQYF,TGTGCCAGCAGCCAAGGGACAGAACAAGAGACCCAGTACTTC,TRBJ2-5,-,TRBV4-2,-
CASSEQGRAIYF,TGTGCCAGCAGTGAACAGGGAAGGGCCATATATTTT,TRBJ1-3,-,TRBV6-1,-
CAWITGLREAFF,TGTGCCTGGATTACGGGCCTCCGGGAGGCTTTCTTT,TRBJ1-1,-,TRBV30,once
CASSDSGISYEQYF,TGTGCCAGCAGTGATTCAGGCATTTCCTACGAGCAGTACTTC,TRBJ2-7,-,TRBV6-4,-
CASSLTRALDEQYF,TGTGCCAGTTCCTTGACTAGGGCCTTGGACGAGCAGTACTTC,TRBJ2-7,-,TRBV6-5,-